This T cell receptor (beta chain) derives from a study of blood T cell repertoires in COVID-19. Study-wide context: Italy, Spain and the United States were the sources of the convalescent and acute COVID-19 samples.

In the original analysis: Estimation of nucleated cell counts relied on the amplification of reference gene primers. Produced via immunoSEQ multiplex PCR; TCRdb's table is partial and in-frame only. The D gene and trimming were derived from the DNA, and the V and J assignments and clone size from that table. The data show around 200,000 clones, 84% seen once. The receptor was isolated from a human donor in a cohort sampled during active COVID-19. Sequencing was done on a sample of peripheral blood.

The CDR3 DNA sequence: TGTGCCAGTAGTTCTGTGGCCTACAAGGGGGACTATGGCTACACCTTC. This codes for CASSSVAYKGDYGYTF. The chain couples TRBV19 to TRBJ1-2, with D possibly matching TRBD1 (6 bases). Germline assignment: CDR1 LNHDA and CDR2 SQIVND (reference sequence). This CDR3 has 16 residues. V was clipped by 5 bases and J by 3 bases, with 19 bases between them.